These T cell receptor beta chains were read from a single sample in a study of blood T cell repertoires in COVID-19. Here immunoSEQ multiplex PCR was the method, and the copy in TCRdb shows in-frame clones only, minus some. The table lists about 120,000 clones, roughly 82% of them singletons, with 15% to 20% in the top ten. The sequenced material came from peripheral blood. Every receptor here comes from a woman in her sixties or seventies with acute or convalescent COVID-19. Both conserved end residues are part of each CDR3. A D gene is named only where the DNA matches it firmly.

V,D,J,CDR3
TRBV19,TRBD1,TRBJ1-2,CASSRATGANYGYTF
TRBV11-1,NA,TRBJ2-5,CASSFAGRIQETQYF
TRBV6-5,NA,TRBJ1-5,CASRQVNNQPQHF
TRBV30,NA,TRBJ1-6,CAWSEGYNSPLHF
TRBV11-2,NA,TRBJ1-6,CASSFEAGWHSPLHF
TRBV27,NA,TRBJ2-3,CASRDTSTDTQYF
TRBV7-2,TRBD1,TRBJ1-2,CASSFRDRAGYTF
TRBV5-4,TRBD2,TRBJ2-1,CASSKRGGRSYNEQFF
TRBV5-4,NA,TRBJ1-1,CASSFRDRTEAFF
TRBV3-1/TRBV3-2,NA,TRBJ1-5,CASSQDGGYQPQHF
TRBV19,NA,TRBJ1-5,CASGGLGSNQPQHF
TRBV5-1,TRBD1,TRBJ2-7,CASSLAMPGTVYGEQYF
TRBV5-6,TRBD1,TRBJ1-1,CASSLGTGGAEAFF
TRBV7-3,NA,TRBJ2-1,CASSLAGGQNNEQFF
TRBV4-3,TRBD2,TRBJ2-1,CASSQELAGTNEQFF
TRBV7-2,NA,TRBJ1-2,CASSPWAGRPDSGYTF
TRBV5-1,TRBD2,TRBJ2-3,CASSLNGGAIDTQYF
TRBV10-3,NA,TRBJ1-4,CAISEEGGMAEKLFF
TRBV5-1,TRBD1,TRBJ2-5,CASSWMGTGGLETQYF
TRBV27,NA,TRBJ1-2,CASSLSSGSNYGYTF
TRBV6-5,TRBD1,TRBJ1-2,CASSWGQGDYGYTF
TRBV5-1,NA,TRBJ1-2,CASRQAANYGYTF
TRBV5-1,TRBD1,TRBJ1-2,CASSLSTGNYGYTF
TRBV2,NA,TRBJ1-2,CASSEARGAGGYTF
TRBV2,NA,TRBJ2-7,CASSEGLAYEQYF
TRBV5-4,NA,TRBJ1-1,CASNRQPNTEAFF
TRBV30,NA,TRBJ1-2,CAWGRSPGAAATF
TRBV5-4,NA,TRBJ1-6,CASSRDNNNSPLHF
TRBV24-1,TRBD1,TRBJ1-5,CATSDSTGGNQPQHF
TRBV30,TRBD1,TRBJ2-1,CAWSRNRGSYNEQFF
TRBV7-3,TRBD1,TRBJ1-1,CASSLDRQNTEAFF
TRBV19,NA,TRBJ1-5,CASRDRGPSNQPQHF
TRBV6-5,NA,TRBJ1-2,CASSYSNTDYGYTF